One and the same sample provided the 28 T cell receptor beta chains below, sequenced in a study of blood T cells in healthy people across ages (dated by TCRdb to between 2014 and 2017). The receptor library was made with 5' RACE. Sequencing relied on an Illumina HiSeq 2500. The second PCR ran for about 7 to 11 cycles and used a J-beta primer mix along with a sample-barcoded 5' primer. The public reads were quality trimmed at Q25 with fastp and then assembled into clones with MiXCR by TCRdb, keeping productive beta chains. Rows merge per CDR3 protein into single entries with the most common DNA and genes. This sample is represented by 1.4 million or so distinct CDR3 sequences; less than 45% of them were singletons. Of the sample, about 4% falls within the top ten clones. Sequences were obtained from blood. These receptors came from a woman in her late teens or twenties in good health.

The genes are TRBV30 and TRBJ1-4, with TRBD1 identical over 8 bases. The CDR3 covers 17 residues. V lost 3 bases, J lost 1 base, and 10 bases stayed unmatched. Germline V CDR1 and CDR2: GTSNPN, SVGIG (reference sequence). The CDR3 bases are TGTGCCTGGAGCCGCCAGGGGGCGAGGAGAACTAATGAAAAACTGTTTTTT. Protein product: CAWSRQGARRTNEKLFF.

The V call is TRBV27, the J call TRBJ2-7; the D is unclear. The CDR3 runs 15 residues. Trimming removed 5 bases from V and 1 base from J, with 15 bases in between. Germline CDR1 is MNHEY and CDR2 is SMNVEV (reference sequence). The CDR3: CASSQFVEVSYEQYF. Written as DNA, the CDR3 is TGTGCCAGCAGTCAATTTGTCGAGGTTTCCTACGAGCAGTACTTC.

The gene calls are TRBV6-6 and TRBJ1-1; no clear D. V dropped 6 bases and J dropped 6 bases, with 8 bases sitting between them. Per the germline V gene, CDR1 is MNHNY and CDR2 is SVGAGI (reference sequence). This CDR3 spans 11 amino acids. The CDR3 loop is CASRKGPEAFF. The CDR3 coding sequence is TGTGCCAGCAGGAAGGGTCCTGAAGCTTTCTTT.

The sample holds a few counts of this clonotype. This rearrangement joins TRBV4-1 to TRBJ2-7; 10 positions agree with TRBD1. Looked up from germline, CDR1 is MGHRA and CDR2 is YSYEKL. V trimming: 7 bases; J trimming: 4 bases; junction bases outside the gene matches: 7. The CDR3 runs to 14 residues. The CDR3 here is CASTSDRGLYEQYF. In DNA, the CDR3 is TGCGCCAGCACCTCAGACAGGGGGCTGTACGAGCAGTACTTC.

This clonotype appeared a few times. The rearrangement links TRBV20-1 to TRBJ2-1; 8 bases map to TRBD1. This CDR3 has 16 amino acids. Unmatched junction bases numbered 7, after V lost 0 bases and J lost 3 bases. CDR1 is DFQATT, CDR2 SNEGSKA, per germline (reference sequence). The CDR3 loop reads CSARDSGQGFYNEQFF. The CDR3 bases are TGCAGTGCTAGAGATAGTGGACAGGGATTCTACAATGAGCAGTTCTTC.

Regarding this clonotype: This may come from a read error, since a much larger clone is one base off. The V call is TRBV9, the J call TRBJ2-3; 11 nucleotides align to TRBD2. The junction had 5 bases not matched to a gene; V was cut back by 6 bases and J by 2 bases. The CDR3 is 15 amino acids. From germline, CDR1 is SGDLS and CDR2 YYNGEE. CDR3 sequence (DNA): TGTGCCAGCAACGCACTAGCGGGGGCCACAGATACGCAGTATTTT. This gives the protein CASNALAGATDTQYF.

This clonotype was seen more than once but under ten times. This chain connects TRBV7-2 to TRBJ1-6; no definite D call. Germline values: CDR1 SGHTA, CDR2 FQGNSA. The CDR3 length is 12 residues. Trimming pared 2 bases from V and 9 bases from J, leaving 5 bases between. The CDR3 region has the DNA TGTGCCAGCAGCTTACAAGCTTCACCCCTCCACTTT. It yields the protein CASSLQASPLHF.

This clonotype was seen more than once but under ten times. The rearrangement links TRBV29-1 to TRBJ2-7; TRBD2 matches at 10 bases. Germline V lookup: CDR1 SQVTM, CDR2 ANQGSEA. The CDR3 is 18 amino acids. J was trimmed by 2 bases and V by 6 bases; bases with no gene match: 19. The CDR3 nucleotides are TGCAGCGTCCTAACAACCGGGACTAGCGAGAAATCAGCCTACGAGCAGTACTTC. Its protein is CSVLTTGTSEKSAYEQYF.

The chain combines TRBV6-5 with TRBJ2-7; tentatively, D is TRBD1 (6 bases). Germline V lookup: CDR1 MNHEY, CDR2 SVGAGI. V was clipped by 6 bases and J by 4 bases, with 19 bases between them. This CDR3 has 15 residues. CDR3 coding DNA: TGTGCCAGCAGCCACAACAGGGCGCGGAAATACGAGCAGTACTTC. Protein product: CASSHNRARKYEQYF.

There are a few counts of this clonotype. The chain is built from TRBV3-1 and TRBJ2-7; 8 nucleotides align to TRBD2. The ends lost 0 bases at V and 3 bases at J; junction bases unmatched: 4. Per the germline V gene, CDR1 is LGHDT and CDR2 is YNNKEL (reference sequence). CDR3 length: 15 residues. The CDR3 loop is CASSQEAGARYEQYF. The CDR3 DNA is TGTGCCAGCAGCCAAGAAGCGGGAGCACGCTACGAGCAGTACTTC.

V is TRBV15 and J is TRBJ1-5, with TRBD1 identical over 9 bases. After removal of 5 bases from V and 1 base from J, the junction contained 9 bases not matched to a gene. Looked up from germline, CDR1 is LNHNV and CDR2 is YYDKDF (reference sequence). The CDR3 contains 17 residues. CDR3 in DNA: TGTGCCACCAGCTCAAAGGGACAGGGTTGGAGCAATCAGCCCCAGCATTTT. This translates into CATSSKGQGWSNQPQHF.

The CDR3 DNA reads as TGTGCCAGCAGTTTTGGGGAGGGGTCCTACAATGAGCAGTTCTTC. Its protein is CASSFGEGSYNEQFF. The J gene is TRBJ2-1, the V gene TRBV12-3 or TRBV12-4, with 7 nucleotides matching TRBD2. This CDR3 has 15 amino acids. The ends lost 3 bases at V and 1 base at J; junction bases unmatched: 3.

The CDR3: CATGTGSNEQFF. CDR3 sequence (DNA): TGTGCCACCGGGACAGGGAGCAATGAGCAGTTCTTC. The genes are TRBV6-2 or TRBV6-3 and TRBJ2-1, with 9 bases lining up with TRBD1. Germline-derived CDR1 and CDR2 are MNHEY and SVGEGT. After removal of 10 bases from V and 6 bases from J, the junction contained 4 bases not matched to a gene. This CDR3 comprises 12 residues.

The CDR3 DNA sequence: TGTGCCAGCACCGGACAGGGTCGACAATATGGCTACACCTTC. Protein product: CASTGQGRQYGYTF. V usage is TRBV6-5 and J usage is TRBJ1-2; TRBD1 aligns across 8 bases. CDR1 and CDR2 from the germline V gene are MNHEY and SVGAGI. The V segment lost 7 bases and the J segment 5 bases; nucleotides outside the gene matches: 9. This CDR3 has 14 residues.

This clonotype has more than one count but fewer than ten. The chain is built from TRBV5-1 and TRBJ2-3, with a possible D match to TRBD1 (5 bases). Germline CDR1 reads SGHRS; CDR2 reads YFSETQ. CDR3 length equals 16 residues. Trimming removed 2 bases at V and 3 bases at J, with 16 bases between. CDR3: CASSLRSRVTTDTQYF. CDR3 DNA: TGCGCCAGCAGCTTAAGGTCCAGGGTAACGACAGATACGCAGTATTTT.

The V and J genes are TRBV6-6 and TRBJ1-2; D not resolved. Germline V gives CDR1 MNHNY, CDR2 SVGAGI (reference sequence). V dropped 2 bases and J dropped 7 bases, with 11 bases sitting between them. The CDR3 length is 13 residues. CDR3 sequence (DNA): TGTGCCAGCAGTTACACCAAGGGTTCTGGCTACACCTTC. Protein product: CASSYTKGSGYTF.

V usage is TRBV6-1 and J usage is TRBJ1-5; 9 nucleotides match TRBD1. Losses at the gene ends were 5 bases for V and 3 bases for J; bases not matched to a gene: 14. The CDR3 length is 18 residues. Looked up from germline, CDR1 is MNHNS and CDR2 is SASEGT. The DNA for the CDR3 is TGTGCCAGCAGTACGACGGGACAGGGCCTTACCTTCAATCAGCCCCAGCATTTT. This encodes CASSTTGQGLTFNQPQHF.

This rearrangement joins TRBV20-1 to TRBJ2-5, with D uncertain. In germline, CDR1 is DFQATT, CDR2 SNEGSKA (reference sequence). Between the trimmed V and J ends, which lost 0 bases and 0 bases, there was a span of 11 bases. There are 15 residues in the CDR3. The CDR3 loop is CSARDLSWYQETQYF. The DNA for the CDR3 is TGCAGTGCTAGAGATTTGAGTTGGTACCAAGAGACCCAGTACTTC.

This clonotype was seen a handful of times. The chain joins TRBV7-3 to TRBJ2-1, with D possibly TRBD2 on 6 matching bases. The CDR3 has 16 residues. Per germline, CDR1 SGHTA and CDR2 FQGTGA. Trimming cost V 5 bases and J 10 bases, with 24 bases left between them. CDR3 coding DNA: TGTGCCAGCAGCCCCTGGGGAGCGGGCTCCCTAAGGGAGCAGTTCTTC. Protein: CASSPWGAGSLREQFF.

The chain is built from TRBV6-5 and TRBJ2-3; 8 bases are shared with TRBD2. This CDR3 region has 16 residues. Germline CDR1 reads MNHEY; CDR2 reads SVGAGI. Germline trimming cut 0 bases from V and 0 bases from J; bases unmatched to any gene: 2. CDR3 loop: CASSYSERGSTDTQYF. Written as DNA, the CDR3 is TGTGCCAGCAGTTACTCGGAGCGGGGGAGCACAGATACGCAGTATTTT.

The chain carries TRBV11-2 and TRBJ1-1; 7 positions agree with TRBD1. The trim removed 3 bases at V and 0 bases at J, leaving 13 bases unmatched. The germline V gene encodes CDR1 SGHAT and CDR2 FQNNGV. This CDR3 comprises 18 residues. CDR3 nucleotides: TGTGCCAGCAGCTTCGTAGGGGGCAGGCCTCTCTTGAACACTGAAGCTTTCTTT. Its protein is CASSFVGGRPLLNTEAFF.

The chain uses TRBV9 and TRBJ2-3; TRBD1 matches at 7 bases. This CDR3 is 16 amino acids long. J lost 2 bases, V lost 3 bases, and 9 bases had no gene match. Germline CDR1 SGDLS, CDR2 YYNGEE. The CDR3 reads CASSAWDRLATDTQYF. CDR3 bases: TGTGCCAGCAGCGCCTGGGACAGACTCGCCACAGATACGCAGTATTTT.

V usage is TRBV20-1 and J usage is TRBJ2-3; possible D gene TRBD2, 5 bases. Trimming left V 2 bases short and J 2 bases short, with 14 bases between. Germline loops: CDR1 DFQATT, CDR2 SNEGSKA (reference sequence). This CDR3 region has 15 residues. CDR3 residues: CSARLSSWYTDTQYF. DNA of the CDR3: TGCAGTGCTAGACTATCTAGCTGGTACACAGATACGCAGTATTTT.

A single count supports this clonotype. The CDR3 nucleotides read TGTGCCATTACGAGGAACCTCTATGGCTACACCTTC. Translation gives CAITRNLYGYTF. This chain uses TRBV7-2 with TRBJ1-2, with D uncertain. In germline, CDR1 is SGHTA, CDR2 FQGNSA. The CDR3 runs to 12 residues. Trimming stripped 10 bases from V and 4 bases from J, with 13 bases between.

The rearrangement links TRBV7-8 to TRBJ2-1; 10 bases fit TRBD2. This CDR3 has 15 residues. Trimming at V came to 5 bases and at J to 4 bases, leaving 5 bases not matched to a gene. Germline assignment: CDR1 SGHVS and CDR2 FQNEAQ. DNA of the CDR3: TGTGCCAGCAGCGGCATAGCGGGGGGATACAATGAGCAGTTCTTC. Its translation is CASSGIAGGYNEQFF.

A few counts support this clonotype. The rearrangement links TRBV7-9 to TRBJ1-2; D remains unclear. The CDR3 has 12 amino acids. The V end lost 2 bases, the J end lost 7 bases, and 8 bases lay between the germline ends. CDR1 and CDR2 from the germline V gene are SEHNR and FQNEAQ (reference sequence). Written as DNA, the CDR3 is TGTGCCAGCAGCTTACTCCCCGCTGGCTACACCTTC. Its protein product is CASSLLPAGYTF. Combining the CDR3 with reference TRBV7-9 and TRBJ1-2 gives the whole variable domain DTGVSQNPRHKITKRGQNVTFRCDPISEHNRLYWYRQTLGQGPEFLTYFQNEAQLEKSRLLSDRFSAERPKGSFSTLEIQRTEQGDSAMYLCASSLLPAGYTFGSGTRLTVV.

Note on this clonotype: Sequence at one end of the junction differs from germline and may be a read error. The V call is TRBV6-2 or TRBV6-3, the J call TRBJ2-7; TRBD1 agrees at 8 bases. The J call may not be correct, given that the DNA end is closer to TRBJ2-4. The germline V gene encodes CDR1 MNHEY and CDR2 SVGEGT. The CDR3 runs to 17 residues. The CDR3 loop is CASSHSLTQGGRNIQYF. The CDR3, as DNA: TGTGCCAGCAGTCACTCCCTAACACAGGGGGGAAGGAACATTCAGTACTTC.

The chain combines TRBV6-5 with TRBJ1-1; D uncertain. Trimming left V 6 bases short and J 11 bases short, with 19 bases between. Looked up from germline, CDR1 is MNHEY and CDR2 is SVGAGI. This CDR3 region has 13 residues. The CDR3 DNA follows: TGTGCCAGCAGCCCCGAGGCGGGGAGGGCGGCTTTCTTT. Protein product: CASSPEAGRAAFF.